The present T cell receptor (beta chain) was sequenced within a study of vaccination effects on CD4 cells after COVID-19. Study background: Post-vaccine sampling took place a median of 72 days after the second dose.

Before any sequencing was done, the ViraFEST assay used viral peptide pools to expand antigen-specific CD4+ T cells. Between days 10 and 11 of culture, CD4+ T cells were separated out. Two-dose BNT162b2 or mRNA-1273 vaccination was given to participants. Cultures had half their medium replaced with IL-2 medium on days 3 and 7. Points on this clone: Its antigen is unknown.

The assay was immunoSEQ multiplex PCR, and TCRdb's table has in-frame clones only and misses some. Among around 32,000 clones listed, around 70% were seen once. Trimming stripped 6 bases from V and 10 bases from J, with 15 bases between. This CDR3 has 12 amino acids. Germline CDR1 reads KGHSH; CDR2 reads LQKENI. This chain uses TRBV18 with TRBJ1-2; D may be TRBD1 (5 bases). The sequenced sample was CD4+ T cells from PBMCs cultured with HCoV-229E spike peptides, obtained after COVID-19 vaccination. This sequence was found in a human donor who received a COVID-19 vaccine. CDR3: CASSDSPSLYTF. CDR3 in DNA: TGTGCCAGCTCCGACAGCCCGTCCCTCTACACCTTC.